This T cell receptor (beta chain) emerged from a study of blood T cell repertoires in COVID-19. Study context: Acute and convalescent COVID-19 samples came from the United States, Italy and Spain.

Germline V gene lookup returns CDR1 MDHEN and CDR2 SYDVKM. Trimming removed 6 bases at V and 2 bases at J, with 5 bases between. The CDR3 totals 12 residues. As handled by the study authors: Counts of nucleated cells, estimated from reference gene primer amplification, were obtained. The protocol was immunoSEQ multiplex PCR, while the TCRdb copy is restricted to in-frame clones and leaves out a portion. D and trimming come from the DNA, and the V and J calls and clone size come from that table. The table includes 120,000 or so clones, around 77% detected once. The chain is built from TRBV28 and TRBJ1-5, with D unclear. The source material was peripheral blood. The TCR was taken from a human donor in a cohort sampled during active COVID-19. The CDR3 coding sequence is TGTGCCAGCAGCAGTGGCAATCAGCCCCAGCATTTT. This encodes CASSSGNQPQHF.